This T cell receptor beta chain was identified in a study of T cell changes during pregnancy in multiple sclerosis. Only in-frame clones appear in the TCRdb table, and some are missing; sequencing was by immunoSEQ multiplex PCR. This table holds approximately 65,000 clones, about 93% found once. This clone was recorded once. The sequence was obtained from a female donor in good health, enrolled as a control in a pregnancy study. Sequenced here: peripheral blood, sampled in the third trimester of pregnancy.

The CDR3 reads CASSSQVGRGYTF. The CDR3 nucleotides read TGTGCCAGCAGTTCCCAAGTCGGTCGGGGCTACACCTTC. The chain recombines TRBV27 with TRBJ1-2; no clear D. CDR3 length equals 13 residues. The germline V and J ends were trimmed by 4 bases and 8 bases, with 14 bases remaining between them. Looked up from germline, CDR1 is MNHEY and CDR2 is SMNVEV (reference sequence).